This TCR beta chain was profiled in a study of shared T cell receptors in the human thymus. Generated by immunoSEQ multiplex PCR, the TCRdb table keeps only in-frame clones and is missing some. The sample records hundreds of thousands of clones, over 75% being singletons. CDR3 size: 13 residues. Germline assignment: CDR1 SGHTS and CDR2 YDEGEE. V was cut by 0 bases and J by 7 bases, with 11 bases left in between. The same sample was also used in a study of human thymus T cells.

The receptor was derived from a boy under three years old with a congenital heart defect. Sequenced: thymocytes. The chain joins TRBV5-8 to TRBJ2-7; D may be TRBD1 (6 bases). The CDR3 nucleotides are TGTGCCAGCAGCTTGGCCGGGACAAGGGAGCAGTACTTC. Translating gives CASSLAGTREQYF.